Sequencing of this T cell receptor beta chain was carried out in a study of cytomegalovirus exposure and HLA in healthy donors. 60 Vbeta and 13 Jbeta primers were used in PCR. Libraries were prepared by immunoSEQ multiplex PCR; TCRdb keeps only in-frame clonotypes and omits some of them. The repertoire holds roughly 150,000 clones, with over 60% as singletons. The CDR3 loop spans 15 amino acids. The germline V gene has CDR1 MGHDK and CDR2 SYGVNS. V lost 0 bases and J lost 1, with 9 bases in between. This TCR derives from a male donor in good health and CMV-seronegative. The source material was PBMCs. The chain carries TRBV25-1 and TRBJ1-1, with D uncertain. The CDR3 reads CASSEYKHANTEAFF. CDR3 in DNA: TGTGCCAGCAGTGAATATAAACACGCGAACACTGAAGCTTTCTTT.